Listed below are T cell receptor beta chains from one sample, sequenced in a study of blood T cell repertoires in COVID-19. Some clones are missing from TCRdb's copy, which holds only in-frame ones; the method was immunoSEQ multiplex PCR. The repertoire consists of 150,000 to 200,000 clones, with roughly 85% occurring once and the leading ten covering under 6%. The sequenced sample consisted of peripheral blood. These receptors all come from a human donor in a cohort sampled during active COVID-19. CDR3s include the opening cysteine and the closing phenylalanine or tryptophan. Fields, in order: clone size, D gene, J gene, V gene, CDR3 protein, CDR3 DNA. The D gene is left open where the match is weak. Rows give clone size only sometimes, using once, few, many, or a class for an expanded clone.

NA,NA,TRBJ1-2,TRBV7-3,CASSLTLEQYGYTF,TGTGCCAGCAGCTTAACGTTAGAACAGTATGGCTACACCTTC
once,NA,TRBJ1-4,TRBV30,CAWSAANSNEKLFF,TGTGCCTGGAGTGCCGCGAATTCTAATGAAAAACTGTTTTTT
NA,TRBD1,TRBJ1-2,TRBV7-6,CASSLSPGQGYGYTF,TGTGCCAGCAGCTTGTCGCCGGGACAGGGGTATGGCTACACCTTC
NA,NA,TRBJ2-6,TRBV6-6,CASTQEGAGANVLTF,TGTGCCAGCACCCAAGAGGGGGCTGGGGCCAACGTCCTGACTTTC
NA,NA,TRBJ2-3,TRBV5-5,CASSLGAGTYTDTQYF,TGTGCCAGCAGCTTGGGGGCCGGGACTTACACAGATACGCAGTATTTT
NA,TRBD1,TRBJ1-3,TRBV5-1,CASSLVGQNSGNTIYF,TGCGCCAGCAGCTTGGTGGGACAGAACTCTGGAAACACCATATATTTT
NA,NA,TRBJ1-1,TRBV3-1/TRBV3-2,CASSQTRGSTEAFF,TGTGCCAGCAGCCAAACCAGGGGTTCGACTGAAGCTTTCTTT
NA,NA,TRBJ1-2,TRBV10-1,CASSPNREGYTF,TGCGCCAGCAGTCCCAACAGGGAAGGCTACACCTTC
NA,NA,TRBJ1-1,TRBV11-3,CASSLSRDTEAFF,TGTGCCAGCAGCTTATCCAGGGACACTGAAGCTTTCTTT
NA,NA,TRBJ1-1,TRBV12-3/TRBV12-4,CASSPLVGTEAFF,TGTGCCAGCAGTCCCCTGGTCGGGACTGAAGCTTTCTTT
NA,NA,TRBJ2-7,TRBV11-3,CASASTGFEQYF,TGTGCCAGCGCCTCCACGGGGTTCGAGCAGTACTTC
NA,NA,TRBJ1-2,TRBV9,CASSVEELPYGYTF,TGTGCCAGCAGCGTAGAGGAGCTACCCTATGGCTACACCTTC
NA,NA,TRBJ2-3,TRBV3-1/TRBV3-2,CASSQTSRGGDTQYF,TGTGCCAGCAGCCAGACTAGTCGGGGTGGAGATACGCAGTATTTT
NA,TRBD2,TRBJ2-7,TRBV27,CASSLGLAGGSYEQYF,TGTGCCAGCAGTTTAGGGCTAGCGGGAGGCTCCTACGAGCAGTACTTC
NA,TRBD1,TRBJ2-7,TRBV5-4,CASSLDPGQASYEQYF,TGTGCCAGCAGCCTCGATCCCGGACAGGCCTCCTACGAGCAGTACTTC
NA,TRBD2,TRBJ2-1,TRBV3-1/TRBV3-2,CASSLTSGGPGGEQFF,TGTGCCAGCAGCTTGACTAGCGGGGGCCCCGGGGGTGAGCAGTTCTTC
NA,TRBD1,TRBJ1-1,TRBV27,CASRHRDRGLNTEAFF,TGTGCCAGCAGGCATCGGGACAGGGGATTGAACACTGAAGCTTTCTTT
NA,NA,TRBJ1-2,TRBV9,CASTPGGFPHGYTF,TGTGCCAGCACCCCGGGAGGGTTCCCCCATGGCTACACCTTC
NA,TRBD1,TRBJ1-3,TRBV2,CASTPGGGPGNTIYF,TGTGCCAGCACCCCAGGAGGGGGCCCTGGAAACACCATATATTTT
NA,TRBD1,TRBJ2-7,TRBV19,CASSRGGRYEQYF,TGTGCCAGTAGTAGAGGGGGCCGTTACGAGCAGTACTTC
NA,NA,TRBJ1-5,TRBV3-1/TRBV3-2,CASSPSGENQPQHF,TGTGCCAGCAGCCCAAGCGGGGAGAATCAGCCCCAGCATTTT
NA,NA,TRBJ1-2,TRBV30,CAWSVLFSQGGRGYTF,TGTGCCTGGAGTGTTTTGTTCTCTCAAGGAGGAAGGGGCTACACCTTC
NA,NA,TRBJ1-4,TRBV30,CAWSGVDEKLFF,TGTGCCTGGAGCGGAGTTGATGAAAAACTGTTTTTT
NA,TRBD1,TRBJ2-2,TRBV7-3,CASSPQGVLGELFF,TGTGCCAGCAGCCCTCAGGGGGTTTTAGGGGAGCTGTTTTTT
NA,TRBD1,TRBJ2-4,TRBV5-1,CASSAGGTGGTVGNIQYF,TGCGCCAGCAGCGCAGGAGGGACAGGGGGGACGGTGGGGAACATTCAGTACTTC
NA,TRBD1,TRBJ1-2,TRBV5-1,CASSLEGQGGNYGYTF,TGCGCCAGCAGCTTGGAAGGACAGGGCGGCAACTATGGCTACACCTTC
few,TRBD2,TRBJ2-5,TRBV6-6,CASRPTSGANQETQYF,TGTGCCAGCAGGCCGACTAGCGGGGCGAACCAAGAGACCCAGTACTTC
NA,NA,TRBJ2-7,TRBV5-1,CASSLGGGGRYEQYF,TGCGCCAGCAGCTTGGGGGGAGGGGGTCGCTACGAGCAGTACTTC
NA,NA,TRBJ1-1,TRBV27,CASSLIWQDNRAFF,TGTGCCAGCAGTTTAATTTGGCAGGATAATCGAGCTTTCTTT
NA,NA,TRBJ1-1,TRBV28,CASSLGGTTEAFF,TGTGCCAGCAGTTTAGGGGGGACCACTGAAGCTTTCTTT
few,TRBD1,TRBJ2-2,TRBV5-1,CASNYGQGETGELFF,TGCGCCAGCAACTACGGGCAGGGGGAAACCGGGGAGCTGTTTTTT
NA,NA,TRBJ1-2,TRBV15,CATSRDRSGLGYGYTF,TGTGCCACCAGCAGAGATCGGTCAGGGCTCGGCTATGGCTACACCTTC
NA,TRBD1,TRBJ2-1,TRBV6-5,CASSQDRGRSEQFF,TGTGCCAGCAGCCAGGACAGGGGAAGATCTGAGCAGTTCTTC
few,NA,TRBJ2-3,TRBV24-1,CATSRGLSTDTQYF,TGTGCCACCAGCAGGGGATTGAGCACAGATACGCAGTATTTT
NA,TRBD2,TRBJ2-7,TRBV7-9,CASTSAGLAVAYEQYF,TGTGCCAGCACCAGCGCGGGACTAGCGGTAGCCTACGAGCAGTACTTC
NA,TRBD2,TRBJ2-5,TRBV5-1,CASSPAPPAGLQETQYF,TGCGCCAGCAGCCCCGCCCCCCCAGCGGGACTACAAGAGACCCAGTACTTC
NA,NA,TRBJ2-5,TRBV27,CASKIAHKETQYF,TGTGCCAGCAAGATCGCCCACAAAGAGACCCAGTACTTC
NA,NA,TRBJ2-7,TRBV30,CAWGWGGEQYF,TGTGCCTGGGGGTGGGGCGGCGAGCAGTACTTC
NA,NA,TRBJ2-7,TRBV21-1,CASSKGGTGGREQYF,TGTGCCAGCAGCAAAGGAGGGACAGGGGGACGAGAGCAGTACTTC
NA,NA,TRBJ1-5,TRBV7-2,CASSLVGSLGSGNQPQHF,TGTGCCAGCAGCTTAGTCGGCTCTCTGGGTTCAGGTAATCAGCCCCAGCATTTT
NA,NA,TRBJ1-5,TRBV15,CATSRAADSDQPQHF,TGTGCCACCAGCAGGGCTGCTGATAGCGATCAGCCCCAGCATTTT
NA,TRBD1,TRBJ1-2,TRBV6-7,CASSARGPGYTF,TGTGCCAGCAGTGCAAGGGGGCCCGGCTACACCTTC
once,TRBD2,TRBJ2-7,TRBV6-6,CASSLSGNTYEQYF,TGTGCCAGCAGTCTTAGCGGGAACACCTACGAGCAGTACTTC
few,TRBD1,TRBJ1-2,TRBV9,CASSVEGEGATNGYTF,TGTGCCAGCAGCGTAGAGGGCGAGGGGGCCACTAATGGCTACACCTTC
NA,TRBD2,TRBJ2-1,TRBV11-2,CASSLDGRGLALNEQFF,TGTGCCAGCAGCTTAGATGGAAGGGGACTAGCTCTTAATGAGCAGTTCTTC
NA,TRBD2,TRBJ2-3,TRBV10-3,CAISAGLGVDTQYF,TGTGCCATCAGTGCGGGACTAGGGGTCGATACGCAGTATTTT
once,NA,TRBJ2-5,TRBV28,CASSSTVQETQYF,TGTGCCAGCAGTTCAACAGTGCAAGAGACCCAGTACTTC
NA,TRBD2,TRBJ2-7,TRBV11-2,CASSNLGGLADYEQYF,TGTGCCAGCAGCAACCTTGGGGGACTAGCTGACTACGAGCAGTACTTC
NA,NA,TRBJ2-2,TRBV6-2/TRBV6-3,CASSYPPELFANTGELFF,TGTGCCAGCAGTTACCCCCCTGAACTATTCGCGAACACCGGGGAGCTGTTTTTT
NA,NA,TRBJ2-7,TRBV7-6,CASSLARWGDEQYF,TGTGCCAGCAGCTTAGCGCGTTGGGGGGATGAGCAGTACTTC
NA,NA,TRBJ1-2,TRBV6-6,CASSTSGSHGYTF,TGTGCCAGCAGTACATCAGGGTCCCATGGCTACACCTTC
NA,NA,TRBJ1-2,TRBV5-6,CASSFQDRNYGYTF,TGTGCCAGCAGCTTTCAGGACAGAAACTATGGCTACACCTTC
NA,NA,TRBJ1-5,TRBV28,CASSFPDSPNQPQHF,TGTGCCAGCAGTTTTCCGGACAGTCCCAATCAGCCCCAGCATTTT